These 31 T cell receptor beta chains originate from one sample sequenced in a study of blood T cell repertoires in COVID-19. Measured with immunoSEQ multiplex PCR; TCRdb has only the in-frame clones, and not every one. This table has under 250,000 clones, just over 85% appearing once. Sample: peripheral blood. These receptors were obtained from an older man with acute or convalescent COVID-19.

The V and J genes are TRBV28 and TRBJ2-3; possibly TRBD1 for D (7 bases). Germline assignment: CDR1 MDHEN and CDR2 SYDVKM. V shed 6 bases and J shed 5 bases, with 30 bases lying between them. This CDR3 has 19 amino acids. The CDR3 DNA is TGTGCCAGCAGGCTATGGGGCCTTACAGGGGCGGGGAGTAGAGATACGCAGTATTTT. Its translation: CASRLWGLTGAGSRDTQYF.

This chain joins TRBV5-6 and TRBJ2-7; perhaps TRBD1 as D (6 bases). CDR1 is SGHDT, CDR2 YYEEEE, per germline. V was cut by 5 bases and J by 7 bases, with 16 bases left in between. The CDR3 is made up of 13 amino acids. The CDR3 spells CASSLTGPGEQYF. The CDR3 nucleotides are TGTGCCAGCAGTCTCACAGGGCCGGGGGAGCAGTACTTC.

The rearrangement joins TRBV6-4 to TRBJ1-1, with unresolved D. V shed 8 bases and J shed 4 bases, with 17 bases lying between them. The CDR3 consists of 14 residues. Germline CDR1 and CDR2: MRHNA and SNTAGT. The CDR3 DNA reads TGTGCCAGCCGATCCCGGGGTTTTGCCACTGAAGCTTTCTTT. This sequence encodes CASRSRGFATEAFF.

The chain uses TRBV9 and TRBJ2-2; possible D gene TRBD1, 5 bases. This CDR3 spans 14 amino acids. The V gene's germline CDR1 is SGDLS and CDR2 YYNGEE. V was shortened by 3 bases and J by 5 bases, with 11 bases between the two germline ends. The CDR3 spells CASSELTATGELFF. As DNA, the CDR3 is TGTGCCAGCAGCGAGCTGACAGCTACCGGGGAGCTGTTTTTT.

This clone showed up just once. J is TRBJ1-2 and V is TRBV9; D perhaps matches TRBD1 (5 bases). The germline gives CDR1 SGDLS, CDR2 YYNGEE. The CDR3 extends over 13 amino acids. Trimming left V 2 bases short and J 4 bases short, with 9 bases between. This CDR3 is CASSVGGSYGYTF. The CDR3 DNA is TGTGCCAGCAGCGTGGGGGGGTCCTATGGCTACACCTTC.

This chain connects TRBV27 to TRBJ1-1, with 12 bases identical to TRBD1. Germline V gene data show CDR1 as MNHEY and CDR2 as SMNVEV (reference sequence). The length of the CDR3 is 14 residues. V was clipped by 0 bases and J by 10 bases; unmatched bases: 3. CDR3 DNA sequence: TGTGCCAGCAGTTTATCCCGGGACAGGGGGCGAGCTTTCTTT. Its translation is CASSLSRDRGRAFF.

The chain uses TRBV19 and TRBJ2-5; no firm D call. This CDR3 has 13 residues. The V gene lost 4 bases and the J gene lost 1 base, with 7 bases spanning the gap. Germline-derived CDR1 and CDR2 are LNHDA and SQIVND (reference sequence). Written as DNA, the CDR3 is TGTGCCAGTAGTAGAACAGTCCAAGAGACCCAGTACTTC. Translating gives CASSRTVQETQYF.

The gene calls are TRBV10-3 and TRBJ1-2; TRBD1 is a possible D gene (6 bases). The germline V and J ends were trimmed by 2 bases and 2 bases, with 9 bases remaining between them. The CDR3 covers 14 residues. CDR1 and CDR2 (germline): ENHRY, SYGVKD. The CDR3: CAISETQGNYGYTF. The CDR3 region has the DNA TGTGCCATCAGTGAGACCCAGGGGAACTATGGCTACACCTTC.

Only one count was recorded for this clone. The J gene is TRBJ1-1, the V gene TRBV19; maybe TRBD1 (6 bases). The V gene's germline CDR1 is LNHDA and CDR2 SQIVND (reference sequence). The V and J ends lost 1 base and 3 bases respectively, with 12 bases between them. The CDR3 is 15 residues long. CDR3 DNA sequence: TGTGCCAGTAGTATAGCCAAGGGGGTAGACACTGAAGCTTTCTTT. Its translation: CASSIAKGVDTEAFF.

The rearrangement uses TRBV18 and TRBJ1-1; D is uncertain. This CDR3 has 14 amino acids. Trimming stripped 5 bases from V and 2 bases from J, with 12 bases between. Germline V lookup: CDR1 KGHSH, CDR2 LQKENI. Written as DNA, the CDR3 is TGTGCCAGCTCATCCGGACTGATTAACACTGAAGCTTTCTTT. Translating gives CASSSGLINTEAFF.

A single count supports this clone. This chain uses TRBV4-2 with TRBJ2-5, with D perhaps TRBD2 (6 bases). Trimming pared 3 bases from V and 0 bases from J, leaving 8 bases between. The CDR3 extends over 14 amino acids. The germline gives CDR1 LGHNA, CDR2 YNFKEQ. The CDR3 DNA reads TGTGCCAGCAGCCATACGGGGGACCAAGAGACCCAGTACTTC. This gives the protein CASSHTGDQETQYF.

Concerning this clone itself: The same CDR3 also results from other DNA sequences found in this sample. This chain uses TRBV4-2 with TRBJ1-5, with TRBD1 matching 12 bases. There are 15 residues in the CDR3. Losses at the gene ends were 3 bases for V and 7 bases for J; bases not matched to a gene: 4. Germline CDR1 is LGHNA and CDR2 is YNFKEQ. In nucleotides, the CDR3 is TGTGCCAGCAGCCAGGGACAGGGGGCTGGACAGCCCCAGCATTTT. This sequence encodes CASSQGQGAGQPQHF.

This rearrangement joins TRBV4-1 to TRBJ2-3; no definite D call. The CDR3 contains 18 residues. The V gene lost 0 bases and the J gene lost 2 bases, with 18 bases spanning the gap. The germline gives CDR1 MGHRA, CDR2 YSYEKL. The CDR3 here is CASSQESRYQVYTDTQYF. The CDR3 bases are TGCGCCAGCAGCCAAGAGTCGAGGTATCAAGTATACACAGATACGCAGTATTTT.

The table lists this clone with a few counts. The sample has other DNA sequences that encode this CDR3 too. The chain carries TRBV7-9 and TRBJ2-7, with 8 bases lining up with TRBD1. V dropped 5 bases and J dropped 1; count of bases not matched to a gene: 1. Germline CDR1 and CDR2: SEHNR and FQNEAQ (reference sequence). The CDR3 has 13 residues. The chain's CDR3 is CASSRTGSYEQYF. CDR3 DNA sequence: TGTGCCAGCAGCCGGACAGGGTCCTACGAGCAGTACTTC.

J is TRBJ2-1 and V is TRBV7-3; 10 positions match TRBD2. With V trimmed by 4 bases and J by 0 bases, 15 bases remained unmatched. The germline V gene encodes CDR1 SGHTA and CDR2 FQGTGA. The CDR3 has 20 residues. The CDR3 DNA reads as TGTGCCAGCAGCTCAAGGGCTAGCGGGGGCTCCAAGAGCTCCTACAATGAGCAGTTCTTC. Translated: CASSSRASGGSKSSYNEQFF.

The chain links TRBV4-1 to TRBJ2-1, with TRBD2 matching over 7 bases. Germline V gene sequence: CDR1 MGHRA, CDR2 YSYEKL. Trimming cost V 2 bases and J 4 bases; bases outside gene matches: 11. This CDR3 comprises 17 residues. CDR3: CASSQIPKGRGYNEQFF. CDR3 nucleotide sequence: TGCGCCAGCAGCCAAATTCCGAAAGGGAGGGGATACAATGAGCAGTTCTTC.

The genes are TRBV5-1 and TRBJ2-3; the match to TRBD2 covers 12 bases. Germline V lookup: CDR1 SGHRS, CDR2 YFSETQ. The V segment lost 4 bases and the J segment 1 base; nucleotides outside the gene matches: 4. The CDR3 contains 16 residues. CDR3 sequence reads: CASSLAGGPGTDTQYF. Here the CDR3 DNA reads TGCGCCAGCAGCCTAGCGGGAGGGCCGGGCACAGATACGCAGTATTTT.

The chain has TRBV5-4 and TRBJ1-2, with TRBD1 matching 9 bases. The CDR3 loop spans 15 amino acids. The germline CDR1 and CDR2 sequences are SGHNT and YYREEE (reference sequence). Losses at the gene ends were 0 bases for V and 4 bases for J; bases not matched to a gene: 4. DNA for the CDR3: TGTGCCAGCAGCTTGGACAGGGGGCGTCTCTATGGCTACACCTTC. This encodes CASSLDRGRLYGYTF.

The chain joins TRBV4-1 to TRBJ2-1, with D maybe TRBD2 (6 bases). The CDR3 covers 15 residues. V was shortened by 0 bases and J by 9 bases, with 15 bases between the two germline ends. The germline V gene encodes CDR1 MGHRA and CDR2 YSYEKL. The CDR3 here is CASSQDGGVMSEQFF. In DNA form, the CDR3 reads TGCGCCAGCAGCCAAGATGGAGGGGTAATGAGTGAGCAGTTCTTC.

The rearrangement uses TRBV18 and TRBJ1-1; D remains ambiguous. The V end lost 2 bases, the J end lost 2 bases, and 18 bases lay between the germline ends. This CDR3 comprises 17 residues. CDR1 KGHSH and CDR2 LQKENI come from the germline V gene. The CDR3 DNA reads as TGTGCCAGCTCACCAATTCGGGGTATAAGCTCAAACACTGAAGCTTTCTTT. The encoded protein is CASSPIRGISSNTEAFF.

This sequence joins TRBV6-6 and TRBJ2-7; TRBD1 aligns across 7 bases. J was trimmed by 7 bases and V by 0 bases; bases with no gene match: 6. This CDR3 contains 14 residues. CDR1 is MNHNY, CDR2 SVGAGI, per germline (reference sequence). CDR3 DNA: TGTGCCAGCAGTTACTCGCGCAGGGGGATTGAGCAGTACTTC. Protein product: CASSYSRRGIEQYF.

This clone was counted a single time. The chain couples TRBV20-1 to TRBJ2-7; a possible D gene is TRBD1 (6 bases). Per the germline V gene, CDR1 is DFQATT and CDR2 is SNEGSKA (reference sequence). The CDR3 contains 14 residues. The V end lost 3 bases, the J end lost 2 bases, and 14 bases lay between the germline ends. The CDR3 sequence: CSASQGIRPYEQYF. The CDR3 region has the DNA TGCAGTGCTAGTCAGGGGATAAGACCCTACGAGCAGTACTTC.

The chain uses TRBV6-5 and TRBJ1-2; no reliable D call. The V end lost 4 bases, the J end lost 2 bases, and 8 bases lay between the germline ends. The CDR3 length is 13 residues. CDR1 MNHEY and CDR2 SVGAGI come from the germline V gene. The CDR3 sequence: CASSFTENYGYTF. CDR3 bases: TGTGCCAGCAGTTTTACAGAGAACTATGGCTACACCTTC.

The chain recombines TRBV28 with TRBJ2-7, with 7 bases identical to TRBD1. The germline V gene encodes CDR1 MDHEN and CDR2 SYDVKM. V lost 6 bases and J lost 5; bases outside the gene matches: 13. This CDR3 spans 15 amino acids. CDR3 amino acids: CASRRSDRASNEQYF. In nucleotides, the CDR3 is TGTGCCAGCAGACGTTCCGACAGGGCGTCGAACGAGCAGTACTTC.

The V gene is TRBV19, the J gene TRBJ1-6, with 8 bases that match TRBD1. The CDR3 spans 17 residues. Trimming at V came to 6 bases and at J to 0 bases, leaving 7 bases not matched to a gene. Germline assignment: CDR1 LNHDA and CDR2 SQIVND (reference sequence). The CDR3 region has the DNA TGTGCCAGTAGAAAAGGACAGGGAGACTCCTATAATTCACCCCTCCACTTT. Translation gives CASRKGQGDSYNSPLHF.

This clone was seen just once. This chain uses TRBV11-2 with TRBJ1-1; no clear D gene. The V gene's germline CDR1 is SGHAT and CDR2 FQNNGV. This CDR3 is built from 9 residues. V was clipped by 5 bases and J by 9 bases, with 4 bases between them. The CDR3 sequence: CASSSKAFF. For the CDR3, the DNA is TGTGCCAGCAGCAGCAAAGCTTTCTTT.

The chain employs TRBV4-1 and TRBJ2-3; 7 bases line up with TRBD2. The CDR3 extends over 18 amino acids. CDR1 and CDR2 (germline): MGHRA, YSYEKL. V dropped 0 bases and J dropped 0; count of bases not matched to a gene: 9. The chain's CDR3 is CASSQESVSGTSTDTQYF. The CDR3 bases are TGCGCCAGCAGCCAAGAGTCTGTGAGCGGGACTAGCACAGATACGCAGTATTTT.

The chain joins TRBV11-2 to TRBJ2-2; 8 bases map to TRBD1. Germline CDR1 SGHAT, CDR2 FQNNGV. V lost 5 bases and J lost 5; bases outside the gene matches: 7. This CDR3 spans 15 amino acids. The CDR3 here is CASSGRTGNTGELFF. The CDR3 region has the DNA TGTGCCAGCAGCGGCCGGACAGGGAATACCGGGGAGCTGTTTTTT.

In this sample, this clone turned up once. This sequence joins TRBV5-8 and TRBJ2-7; 9 positions agree with TRBD1. The CDR3 spans 14 residues. Germline-derived CDR1 and CDR2 are SGHTS and YDEGEE. V was pared by 4 bases and J by 3 bases, with 5 bases of the junction left unmatched. CDR3 sequence reads: CASSLGQGVYEQYF. DNA of the CDR3: TGTGCCAGCAGCCTGGGACAGGGTGTCTACGAGCAGTACTTC.

The CDR3 sequence is CASSPGGRKSFF. The CDR3 coding sequence is TGCGCCAGCAGCCCAGGGGGGAGAAAAAGTTTCTTT. The chain is built from TRBV4-3 and TRBJ1-1, with TRBD1 identical over 7 bases. The CDR3 spans 12 residues. In germline, CDR1 is LGHNA, CDR2 YSLEER. Germline trimming cut 4 bases from V and 13 bases from J; bases unmatched to any gene: 9.

CDR3 DNA sequence: TGTGCCAGCAGCCGGGACAGTGTCTATAATTCACCCCTCCACTTT. Encoded protein: CASSRDSVYNSPLHF. This sequence joins TRBV7-3 and TRBJ1-6, with 7 bases fitting TRBD1. The CDR3 extends over 15 amino acids. With V trimmed by 5 bases and J by 3 bases, 4 bases remained unmatched. Germline V gives CDR1 SGHTA, CDR2 FQGTGA.